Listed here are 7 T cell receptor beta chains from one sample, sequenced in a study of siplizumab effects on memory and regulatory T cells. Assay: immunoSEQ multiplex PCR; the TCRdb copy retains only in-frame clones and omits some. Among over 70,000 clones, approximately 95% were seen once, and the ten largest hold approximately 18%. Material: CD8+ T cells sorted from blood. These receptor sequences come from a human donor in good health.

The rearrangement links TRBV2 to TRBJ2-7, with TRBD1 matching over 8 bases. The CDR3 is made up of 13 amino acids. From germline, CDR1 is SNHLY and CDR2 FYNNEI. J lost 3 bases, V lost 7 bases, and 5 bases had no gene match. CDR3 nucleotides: TGTGCCAGCACAGCTGGACAGGGCTACGAGCAGTACTTC. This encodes CASTAGQGYEQYF.

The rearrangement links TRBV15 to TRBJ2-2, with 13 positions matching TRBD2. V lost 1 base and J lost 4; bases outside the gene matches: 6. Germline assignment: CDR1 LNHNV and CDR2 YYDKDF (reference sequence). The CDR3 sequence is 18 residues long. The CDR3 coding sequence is TGTGCCACCAGCAGAGGGACTAGCGGGAGTTCAGTCACCGGGGAGCTGTTTTTT. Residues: CATSRGTSGSSVTGELFF.

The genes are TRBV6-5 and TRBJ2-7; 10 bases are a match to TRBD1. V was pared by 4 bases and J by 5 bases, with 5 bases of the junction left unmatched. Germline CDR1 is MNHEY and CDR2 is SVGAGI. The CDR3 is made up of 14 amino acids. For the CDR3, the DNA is TGTGCCAGCAGTTGGGGACAGGGGTACAACGAGCAGTACTTC. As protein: CASSWGQGYNEQYF.

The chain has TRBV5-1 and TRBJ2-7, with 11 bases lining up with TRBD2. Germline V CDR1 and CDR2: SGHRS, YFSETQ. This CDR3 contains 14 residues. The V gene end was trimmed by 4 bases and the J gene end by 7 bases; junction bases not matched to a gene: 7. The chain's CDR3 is CASSPGTSGWEQYF. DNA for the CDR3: TGCGCCAGCAGCCCCGGGACTAGCGGATGGGAGCAGTACTTC.

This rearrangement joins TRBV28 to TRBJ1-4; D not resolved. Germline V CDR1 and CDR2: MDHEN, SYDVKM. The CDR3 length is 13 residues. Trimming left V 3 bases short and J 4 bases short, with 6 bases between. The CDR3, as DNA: TGTGCCAGCAGTTTTTCGATTAATGAAAAACTGTTTTTT. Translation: CASSFSINEKLFF.

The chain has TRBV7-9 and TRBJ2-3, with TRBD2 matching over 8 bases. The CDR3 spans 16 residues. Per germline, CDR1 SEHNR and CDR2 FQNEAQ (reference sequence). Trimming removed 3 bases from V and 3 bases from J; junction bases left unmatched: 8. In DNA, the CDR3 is TGTGCCAGCAGCTTCTCCGGAAGCGGGAGTACAGATACGCAGTATTTT. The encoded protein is CASSFSGSGSTDTQYF.

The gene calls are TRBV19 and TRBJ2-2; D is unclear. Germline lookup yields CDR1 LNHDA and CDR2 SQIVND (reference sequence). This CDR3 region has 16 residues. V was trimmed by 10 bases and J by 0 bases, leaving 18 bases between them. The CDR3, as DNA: TGTGCCACCTCCCTCGCGAACCCAGCGAACACCGGGGAGCTGTTTTTT. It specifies CATSLANPANTGELFF.